The 21 T cell receptor beta chains given below trace back to one sample, sequenced in a study of blood T cell repertoires in COVID-19. Libraries were prepared by immunoSEQ multiplex PCR; TCRdb keeps only in-frame clonotypes and omits some of them. The repertoire has roughly 240,000 clones, approximately 85% of them found once; the top ten carry approximately 4.5%. The sequenced sample was peripheral blood. The receptors were gathered from an older woman with acute or convalescent COVID-19.

This clone occurred a few times. The V and J genes are TRBV18 and TRBJ1-1; TRBD1 aligns across 11 bases. Germline CDR1 is KGHSH and CDR2 is LQKENI. This CDR3 is 16 amino acids long. V gave up 7 bases and J gave up 0 bases; unmatched junction bases: 7. The CDR3 here is CASFPGTGGMNTEAFF. For the CDR3, the DNA is TGTGCCAGCTTCCCCGGGACAGGGGGTATGAACACTGAAGCTTTCTTT.

The chain has TRBV6-1 and TRBJ1-5; TRBD1 might be the D (6 bases). V was shortened by 2 bases and J by 5 bases, with 13 bases between the two germline ends. The germline V gene has CDR1 MNHNS and CDR2 SASEGT. The CDR3 runs 15 residues. CDR3 loop: CASSEIPGEHQPQHF. As DNA, the CDR3 is TGTGCCAGCAGTGAAATTCCAGGGGAGCATCAGCCCCAGCATTTT.

The chain uses TRBV10-3 and TRBJ2-2, with D unclear. The V and J ends lost 8 bases and 1 base respectively, with 17 bases between them. Germline V gene data show CDR1 as ENHRY and CDR2 as SYGVKD. The CDR3 has 16 residues. CDR3 DNA sequence: TGTGCCATCGGCCGGATGACGGGTGGGAACACCGGGGAGCTGTTTTTT. Translating gives CAIGRMTGGNTGELFF.

This chain joins TRBV10-3 and TRBJ1-6; 9 nucleotides align to TRBD1. This CDR3 has 14 amino acids. With V trimmed by 10 bases and J by 5 bases, 6 bases remained unmatched. The germline gives CDR1 ENHRY, CDR2 SYGVKD. The CDR3 DNA sequence: TGTGCCAACAGGGGGCCGAGTAATAATTCACCCCTCCACTTT. Translating it yields CANRGPSNNSPLHF.

The chain employs TRBV11-2 and TRBJ2-7, with TRBD2 as a possible D gene (5 bases). Germline CDR1 SGHAT, CDR2 FQNNGV. The V and J ends lost 5 bases and 2 bases respectively, with 13 bases between them. The CDR3 runs to 14 residues. The CDR3 nucleotides are TGTGCCAGCAGCATACAGCGGCAAGCCTACGAGCAGTACTTC. It codes for CASSIQRQAYEQYF. The full variable domain, with the rest looked up from reference TRBV11-2 and TRBJ2-7, is EAGVAQSPRYKIIEKRQSVAFWCNPISGHATLYWYQQILGQGPKLLIQFQNNGVVDDSQLPKDRFSAERLKGVDSTLKIQPAKLEDSAVYLCASSIQRQAYEQYFGPGTRLTVT.

This clone was detected only a few times. The chain has TRBV4-1 and TRBJ2-2; D might be TRBD2 (5 bases). The CDR3 runs to 14 residues. Germline V gene data show CDR1 as MGHRA and CDR2 as YSYEKL. V lost 0 bases and J 5 bases, leaving 7 bases between the germline ends. The CDR3 sequence is CASSQDSGTGELFF. CDR3 DNA: TGCGCCAGCAGCCAAGATTCGGGAACCGGGGAGCTGTTTTTT.

DNA of the CDR3: TGTGCCAGCAGCGAGACTAGCGGGGAGATTACTAGCACAGATACGCAGTATTTT. Encoded protein: CASSETSGEITSTDTQYF. The chain carries TRBV6-2 or TRBV6-3 and TRBJ2-3, with 11 nucleotides matching TRBD2. CDR3 length equals 18 residues. V dropped 6 bases and J dropped 0; count of bases not matched to a gene: 11. Germline V gene data show CDR1 as MNHEY and CDR2 as SVGEGT.

The chain carries TRBV18 and TRBJ1-2; 7 bases are shared with TRBD1. Germline CDR1 and CDR2: KGHSH and LQKENI. There are 12 residues in the CDR3. With V trimmed by 6 bases and J by 6 bases, 4 bases remained unmatched. The CDR3 DNA sequence: TGTGCCAGCTCCGACAGGGTCGATGGCTACACCTTC. It yields the protein CASSDRVDGYTF.

V and J are TRBV6-5 and TRBJ1-2; the match to TRBD1 covers 9 bases. J lost 2 bases, V lost 10 bases, and 11 bases had no gene match. This CDR3 has 15 amino acids. Germline V gene data show CDR1 as MNHEY and CDR2 as SVGAGI. The CDR3 loop is CAIPSQGAFNYGYTF. The DNA for the CDR3 is TGTGCCATCCCGTCACAGGGGGCGTTCAACTATGGCTACACCTTC.

The V call is TRBV5-1, the J call TRBJ1-2, with 7 bases matching TRBD1. Germline V gives CDR1 SGHRS, CDR2 YFSETQ. V was clipped by 1 base and J by 7 bases; unmatched bases: 10. The CDR3 is 15 residues long. The CDR3 loop is CASSLLLDRAAGYTF. CDR3 bases: TGCGCCAGCAGCTTGCTTCTTGACAGGGCGGCTGGCTACACCTTC.

This clone was recorded a few times. The chain joins TRBV2 to TRBJ1-5, with TRBD1 matching 8 bases. CDR1 is SNHLY, CDR2 FYNNEI, per germline. This CDR3 region has 16 residues. Trimming removed 1 base from V and 3 bases from J; junction bases left unmatched: 5. CDR3 sequence reads: CASSEEGTGANQPQHF. As DNA, the CDR3 is TGTGCCAGCAGTGAAGAGGGGACAGGCGCCAATCAGCCCCAGCATTTT.

This clone occurred a few times. The sample holds other DNA sequences that translate to the same CDR3. The chain has TRBV7-9 and TRBJ1-5, with no clear D. The CDR3 contains 13 residues. The V gene lost 2 bases and the J gene lost 4 bases, with 6 bases spanning the gap. Germline lookup yields CDR1 SEHNR and CDR2 FQNEAQ (reference sequence). CDR3 residues: CASSLSGNQPQHF. Here the CDR3 DNA reads TGTGCCAGCAGCTTATCGGGGAATCAGCCCCAGCATTTT.

The chain carries TRBV19 and TRBJ1-1; D might be TRBD1 (6 bases). The V and J ends lost 3 bases and 0 bases respectively, with 17 bases between them. This CDR3 has 17 residues. Germline V gene data show CDR1 as LNHDA and CDR2 as SQIVND (reference sequence). The CDR3 reads CASSITGPGLMNTEAFF. CDR3 sequence (DNA): TGTGCCAGTAGTATCACAGGGCCTGGCCTCATGAACACTGAAGCTTTCTTT.

The chain joins TRBV29-1 to TRBJ1-1, with 7 bases identical to TRBD1. Looked up from germline, CDR1 is SQVTM and CDR2 is ANQGSEA. The CDR3 is 13 residues long. After removal of 7 bases from V and 0 bases from J, the junction contained 5 bases not matched to a gene. CDR3 sequence (DNA): TGCAGCGCATGGACAGGAATGAACACTGAAGCTTTCTTT. Its protein is CSAWTGMNTEAFF. Together with reference TRBV29-1 and TRBJ1-1, the CDR3 gives the full variable domain: SAVISQKPSRDICQRGTSLTIQCQVDSQVTMMFWYRQQPGQSLTLIATANQGSEATYESGFVIDKFPISRPNLTFSTLTVSNMSPEDSSIYLCSAWTGMNTEAFFGQGTRLTVV.

The gene calls are TRBV7-6 and TRBJ1-4; D not resolved. The germline gives CDR1 SGHVS, CDR2 FNYEAQ. The CDR3 length is 16 residues. V was cut by 1 base and J by 0 bases, with 9 bases left in between. Here the CDR3 reads CASSLGLGATNEKLFF. CDR3 bases: TGTGCCAGCAGCTTAGGCCTCGGGGCAACTAATGAAAAACTGTTTTTT.

V usage is TRBV11-2 and J usage is TRBJ2-5; 7 bases align to TRBD1. J was trimmed by 2 bases and V by 5 bases; bases with no gene match: 5. The CDR3 runs 14 residues. The V gene's germline CDR1 is SGHAT and CDR2 FQNNGV. For the CDR3, the DNA is TGTGCCAGCAGCCGGGGACAGCTTCAAGAGACCCAGTACTTC. It yields the protein CASSRGQLQETQYF. Complete variable domain (other parts from reference TRBV11-2 and TRBJ2-5): EAGVAQSPRYKIIEKRQSVAFWCNPISGHATLYWYQQILGQGPKLLIQFQNNGVVDDSQLPKDRFSAERLKGVDSTLKIQPAKLEDSAVYLCASSRGQLQETQYFGPGTRLLVL.

This sequence joins TRBV6-2 or TRBV6-3 and TRBJ2-4, with 8 bases that match TRBD2. With 4 bases clipped from V and 0 bases from J, the junction kept 5 bases outside the gene matches. The CDR3 has 16 amino acids. Germline CDR1 and CDR2: MNHEY and SVGEGT. This CDR3 is CASSFGGGIAKNIQYF. The CDR3 coding sequence is TGTGCCAGCAGTTTCGGGGGGGGGATAGCCAAAAACATTCAGTACTTC.

This clone was observed a few times. This rearrangement joins TRBV30 to TRBJ2-7, with 8 bases identical to TRBD2. This CDR3 region has 13 residues. Germline CDR1 and CDR2: GTSNPN and SVGIG (reference sequence). Losses at the gene ends were 2 bases for V and 3 bases for J; bases not matched to a gene: 3. In DNA form, the CDR3 reads TGTGCCTGGAGTACGGGACTAGTCTACGAGCAGTACTTC. Its translation is CAWSTGLVYEQYF.

The chain carries TRBV3-1 (or the pseudogene TRBV3-2) and TRBJ2-1; 9 bases are a match to TRBD2. The CDR3 sequence is 17 residues long. V gave up 4 bases and J gave up 6 bases; unmatched junction bases: 13. Per germline, CDR1 LGHDT and CDR2 YNNKEL (reference sequence). CDR3 in amino acids: CASSLQRRLAGSNEQFF. In DNA, the CDR3 is TGTGCCAGCAGCCTCCAAAGGCGCCTAGCGGGGAGCAATGAGCAGTTCTTC.

The rearrangement links TRBV4-3 to TRBJ2-2; 9 nucleotides line up with TRBD2. This CDR3 is 15 amino acids long. With V trimmed by 3 bases and J by 7 bases, 6 bases remained unmatched. Per germline, CDR1 LGHNA and CDR2 YSLEER. CDR3 DNA: TGCGCCAGCAGCCATGCGGGGGGGCCCATCGGGGAGCTGTTTTTT. Encoded protein: CASSHAGGPIGELFF.

This clone appeared once. The CDR3 is CASSGAPGGPGNEQFF. The DNA of the CDR3 is TGTGCCAGCAGCGGAGCACCGGGGGGGCCGGGGAATGAGCAGTTCTTC. This chain links TRBV7-2 with TRBJ2-1, with 8 bases that match TRBD2. CDR3 size: 16 residues. Per germline, CDR1 SGHTA and CDR2 FQGNSA. Losses at the gene ends were 5 bases for V and 7 bases for J; bases not matched to a gene: 13.